Below, 25 T cell receptor beta chains from the same sample are listed, as sequenced in a study of T-cell reconstitution after alpha-beta-depleted transplantation in children. Unique molecular identifiers featured in how the TCRbeta library was prepared. TCRdb itself ran the PCR reads through MiXCR, one entry per CDR3 protein. There are some 300,000 distinct CDR3 sequences in the sample; over 7% occur only once, and around 9.8% lies in the top ten. General study findings and limits: Once a year had passed after transplant, T-cell counts and diversity came mostly from newly produced T cells.

These receptors have no known antigen. This material consisted of peripheral blood, taken 360 days after TCRalphabeta/CD19-depleted stem cell transplant. The receptor source for this set is a female patient aged 2-9 years who had a stem cell transplant for Fanconi anemia, so the T cells may come from the graft donor.

There are many counts of this clonotype. The J gene is TRBJ2-6, the V gene TRBV6-5, with D possibly TRBD2 on 5 matching bases. The CDR3 totals 16 residues. The V gene lost 0 bases and the J gene lost 0 bases, with 6 bases spanning the gap. Germline V gene lookup returns CDR1 MNHEY and CDR2 SVGAGI. The CDR3 coding sequence is TGTGCCAGCAGTTACTCTCGGGGCTCTGGGGCCAACGTCCTGACTTTC. It yields the protein CASSYSRGSGANVLTF.

This clonotype was seen many times. The chain employs TRBV4-1 and TRBJ2-1, with D perhaps TRBD2 (5 bases). CDR1 MGHRA and CDR2 YSYEKL come from the germline V gene. Trimming shortened V by 5 bases and J by 6 bases, and 11 bases separated the two germline ends. The CDR3 sequence is 13 residues long. Here the CDR3 DNA reads TGCGCCAGCAGCGAAACTAGAGTCAATGAGCAGTTCTTC. It specifies CASSETRVNEQFF.

This clonotype was seen a handful of times. This chain uses TRBV13 with TRBJ2-1, with D perhaps matching TRBD1 (6 bases). Germline CDR1 and CDR2: PRHDT and FYEKMQ (reference sequence). Trimming cost V 4 bases and J 4 bases, with 14 bases left between them. The CDR3 spans 15 residues. CDR3 bases: TGTGCCAGCAGCTCCAGGGGAAAGGATTACAATGAGCAGTTCTTC. Encoded protein: CASSSRGKDYNEQFF.

This clonotype was counted at least ten times. The chain recombines TRBV7-2 with TRBJ2-7; 7 nucleotides agree with TRBD1. This CDR3 region has 14 residues. The junction had 6 bases not matched to a gene; V was cut back by 5 bases and J by 2 bases. Per the germline V gene, CDR1 is SGHTA and CDR2 is FQGNSA. As DNA, the CDR3 is TGTGCCAGCAGCCGGGGACAGCCACCCTACGAGCAGTACTTC. Residues: CASSRGQPPYEQYF.

This clonotype came up a few times. The genes are TRBV7-9 and TRBJ2-7; 7 bases align to TRBD1. The CDR3 spans 14 residues. CDR1 and CDR2 from the germline V gene are SEHNR and FQNEAQ (reference sequence). The ends lost 3 bases at V and 1 base at J; junction bases unmatched: 3. The CDR3 spells CASSFGTASYEQYF. In DNA form, the CDR3 reads TGTGCCAGCAGCTTTGGGACAGCATCCTACGAGCAGTACTTC.

This clonotype showed up just a few times. This chain joins TRBV6-5 and TRBJ1-4; weak D call: TRBD1 (5 bases). CDR1 is MNHEY, CDR2 SVGAGI, per germline. V was clipped by 4 bases and J by 12 bases, with 21 bases between them. CDR3 length: 15 residues. The chain's CDR3 is CASSFWDGVLGELFF. The DNA for the CDR3 is TGTGCCAGCAGTTTCTGGGACGGCGTCCTTGGGGAACTGTTTTTT.

The chain links TRBV21-1 to TRBJ2-4; the listed D gene, TRBD1, was not tested against the DNA. TRBV21-1 is assigned pseudogene status. This CDR3 is 16 amino acids long. The CDR3 loop reads CASSKVGILAKNIQYF. The CDR3 DNA follows: TGTGCCAGCAGCAAGGTCGGGATTCTAGCCAAAAACATTCAGTACTTC.

In nucleotides, the CDR3 is TGTGCCAGCAGCCGGCCCGTTAGGGGGAGCGAGCAGTACGTC. This encodes CASSRPVRGSEQYV. The rearrangement joins TRBV7-8 to TRBJ2-7; weak D call: TRBD1 (6 bases). Germline V gives CDR1 SGHVS, CDR2 FQNEAQ. V was clipped by 5 bases and J by 6 bases, with 17 bases between them. The CDR3 covers 14 residues.

A few counts support this clonotype. The V and J genes are TRBV4-2 and TRBJ2-7, with TRBD1 as a possible D gene (5 bases). Germline-derived CDR1 and CDR2 are LGHNA and YNFKEQ. The CDR3 spans 13 residues. V was pared by 5 bases and J by 2 bases, with 10 bases between. CDR3 in amino acids: CASSYGQTYEQYF. In DNA, the CDR3 is TGTGCCAGCAGCTATGGACAAACCTACGAGCAGTACTTC.

The J gene is TRBJ2-5, the V gene TRBV5-1; no definite D call. V was shortened by 0 bases and J by 1 base, with 10 bases between the two germline ends. The CDR3 is 15 amino acids. Germline V gene sequence: CDR1 SGHRS, CDR2 YFSETQ. The CDR3 loop is CASSLGSGFQETQYF. The CDR3 DNA is TGCGCCAGCAGCTTGGGTTCAGGATTCCAAGAGACCCAGTACTTC.

This clonotype was counted at least ten times. V and J are TRBV20-1 and TRBJ2-7; 10 nucleotides line up with TRBD2. Germline CDR1 is DFQATT and CDR2 is SNEGSKA (reference sequence). V shed 2 bases and J 3 bases; nucleotides not matched to a gene: 7. This CDR3 region has 15 residues. CDR3: CSARPGTSDYYEQYF. The CDR3 nucleotides are TGCAGTGCTAGACCCGGGACTAGCGATTACTACGAGCAGTACTTC.

This clonotype was picked up many times. The chain uses TRBV6-1 and TRBJ2-1; TRBD2 agrees at 7 bases. Germline CDR1 is MNHNS and CDR2 is SASEGT. Trimming removed 6 bases from V and 4 bases from J; junction bases left unmatched: 9. The CDR3 length is 15 residues. The CDR3 loop reads CASSPSGTQYNEQFF. The CDR3 DNA reads TGTGCCAGCAGCCCTAGCGGAACTCAATACAATGAGCAGTTCTTC.

This chain uses TRBV6-5 with TRBJ1-2, with D possibly being TRBD1 (6 bases). The CDR3 length is 15 residues. Trimming removed 4 bases from V and 1 base from J, with 13 bases in between. Per germline, CDR1 MNHEY and CDR2 SVGAGI. DNA of the CDR3: TGTGCCAGCAGTTGGGTAGGGGGAAGTAACTATGGCTACACCTTC. It is translated as CASSWVGGSNYGYTF.

This clonotype was recorded at least ten times. This chain connects TRBV6-1 to TRBJ2-1, with TRBD1 identical over 7 bases. The V gene's germline CDR1 is MNHNS and CDR2 SASEGT. The CDR3 is made up of 14 amino acids. V lost 7 bases to trimming and J lost 1 base; unmatched junction nucleotides: 4. The CDR3 loop is CASTRDSSYNEQFF. CDR3 DNA sequence: TGTGCCAGCACCCGGGACAGTTCCTACAATGAGCAGTTCTTC.

This clonotype was recorded at least ten times. The genes are TRBV12-3 or TRBV12-4 and TRBJ2-1; perhaps TRBD1 as D (6 bases). The germline V and J ends were trimmed by 5 bases and 10 bases, with 18 bases remaining between them. CDR3 size: 14 residues. CDR3 DNA: TGTGCCAGCAGTCCAACAGGGTCCATGAGCGAGCAGTTCTTC. This encodes CASSPTGSMSEQFF.

In its sample, this clonotype was seen a few times. J is TRBJ2-7 and V is TRBV29-1; D unclear. Trimming cost V 3 bases and J 1 base, with 13 bases left between them. Germline V gene lookup returns CDR1 SQVTM and CDR2 ANQGSEA. CDR3 length equals 14 residues. CDR3 coding DNA: TGCAGCGTTGAGGGTTATAGTGGTTCCTACGAGCAGTACTTC. Translation: CSVEGYSGSYEQYF.

This clonotype was detected ten times or more. The chain is built from TRBV4-2 and TRBJ2-1, with TRBD2 matching 10 bases. V shed 1 base, J shed 9 bases, and the junction held 9 bases outside the gene matches. The CDR3 extends over 16 amino acids. The V gene's germline CDR1 is LGHNA and CDR2 YNFKEQ. The CDR3 region is CASSQGRAGGQGEQFF. CDR3 in DNA: TGTGCCAGCAGCCAAGGGAGAGCGGGGGGGCAAGGTGAGCAGTTCTTC.

The count of this clonotype is one. A read error may be the cause here, since a much bigger clone is one base away. The genes are TRBV12-3 or TRBV12-4 and TRBJ2-7; D ambiguous. There are 12 residues in the CDR3. The CDR3 DNA sequence: TGTGTCAGCCGTTCCGGCGCCTACGAGCAGTACTTC. It encodes CVSRSGAYEQYF.

Ten or more counts support this clonotype. The rearrangement links TRBV3-1 to TRBJ2-2; D unresolved. Trimming stripped 4 bases from V and 6 bases from J, with 6 bases between. The germline V gene has CDR1 LGHDT and CDR2 YNNKEL (reference sequence). This CDR3 has 12 amino acids. The CDR3 DNA reads as TGTGCCAGCAGCCGTCCCGCCGGGGAGCTGTTTTTT. It codes for CASSRPAGELFF.

The chain recombines TRBV20-1 with TRBJ1-6; 9 positions match TRBD1. The CDR3 loop spans 13 amino acids. Unmatched junction bases numbered 4, after V lost 5 bases and J lost 8 bases. The germline V gene has CDR1 DFQATT and CDR2 SNEGSKA (reference sequence). The CDR3 DNA sequence: TGCAGTGCTCCTCGGACAGGGGATTCACCCCTCCACTTT. This codes for CSAPRTGDSPLHF.

This clonotype was counted many times. The V gene is TRBV18, the J gene TRBJ2-7, with unresolved D. Germline-derived CDR1 and CDR2 are KGHSH and LQKENI. V was clipped by 3 bases and J by 4 bases, with 13 bases between them. This CDR3 comprises 14 residues. For the CDR3, the DNA is TGTGCCAGCTCACCCGCACCAGGATTATACGAGCAGTACTTC. Its protein product is CASSPAPGLYEQYF.

In its sample, this clonotype was seen many times. The rearrangement uses TRBV6-5 and TRBJ1-1; TRBD1 is a possible D gene (6 bases). The V gene's germline CDR1 is MNHEY and CDR2 SVGAGI. The V and J ends lost 7 bases and 4 bases respectively, with 16 bases between them. The CDR3 runs 14 residues. CDR3 amino acids: CASKLQGPSTEAFF. The CDR3 DNA is TGTGCCAGCAAATTACAGGGCCCCTCCACTGAAGCTTTCTTT.

This clonotype appeared many times. The V gene is TRBV11-2, the J gene TRBJ2-7; the D gene is possibly TRBD1 (6 bases). Germline CDR1 SGHAT, CDR2 FQNNGV. V dropped 4 bases and J dropped 2 bases, with 18 bases sitting between them. The CDR3 consists of 16 residues. The CDR3 DNA is TGTGCCAGCAGCTCCTCACTTCTGACAGGAACCTACGAGCAGTACTTC. It codes for CASSSSLLTGTYEQYF. Full variable domain (remainder filled in from reference TRBV11-2 and TRBJ2-7): EAGVAQSPRYKIIEKRQSVAFWCNPISGHATLYWYQQILGQGPKLLIQFQNNGVVDDSQLPKDRFSAERLKGVDSTLKIQPAKLEDSAVYLCASSSSLLTGTYEQYFGPGTRLTVT.

This chain uses TRBV10-2 with TRBJ1-5; D is unresolved. This CDR3 comprises 14 residues. Trimming pared 8 bases from V and 6 bases from J, leaving 17 bases between. Germline CDR1 and CDR2: WSHSY and SAAADI. CDR3 sequence: CASGVARVGQPQHF. CDR3 DNA sequence: TGCGCCAGCGGGGTCGCTAGGGTCGGTCAGCCCCAGCATTTT.

This clonotype was counted between two and nine times. The rearrangement joins TRBV5-1 to TRBJ2-5; TRBD2 is a possible D gene (6 bases). The CDR3 sequence is 12 residues long. Looked up from germline, CDR1 is SGHRS and CDR2 is YFSETQ. Trimming shortened V by 7 bases and J by 2 bases, and 9 bases separated the two germline ends. CDR3 coding DNA: TGCGCCAGCGCGGGGTCGCAAGAGACCCAGTACTTC. Amino acids: CASAGSQETQYF.